Shown below are 31 T cell receptor beta chains from a single sample sequenced in a study of Ad26.COV2.S vaccination and SARS-CoV-2 variants. Using immunoSEQ multiplex PCR, the repertoire was profiled, and TCRdb retains in-frame clones only, with some absent. The sample shows approximately 400,000 clones, 92% of them seen only once. Sequenced material: peripheral blood, taken after recovery from COVID-19. The receptors originated from a human donor who had recovered from COVID-19.

The chain joins TRBV7-2 to TRBJ1-4; D might be TRBD1 (6 bases). V lost 5 bases, J lost 7 bases, and 14 bases lay in between. The CDR3 totals 14 residues. Germline CDR1 is SGHTA and CDR2 is FQGNSA. Here the CDR3 reads CASSQWGAGEKLFF. Written as DNA, the CDR3 is TGTGCCAGCAGCCAGTGGGGGGCAGGTGAAAAACTGTTTTTT.

The genes are TRBV5-6 and TRBJ1-2; D is ambiguous. Germline-derived CDR1 and CDR2 are SGHDT and YYEEEE. Trimming shortened V by 4 bases and J by 6 bases, and 13 bases separated the two germline ends. This CDR3 has 13 residues. DNA for the CDR3: TGTGCCAGCAGCCTCAATCAGTTGGATGGCTACACCTTC. Amino acid sequence: CASSLNQLDGYTF.

This clone has only one observation. The chain is built from TRBV13 and TRBJ2-7; D might be TRBD2 (6 bases). The CDR3 runs 19 residues. Germline V CDR1 and CDR2: PRHDT, FYEKMQ (reference sequence). V lost 1 base and J 5 bases, leaving 27 bases between the germline ends. This CDR3 is CASSLAGPPGGWRGHEQYF. CDR3 DNA sequence: TGTGCCAGCAGCTTAGCCGGCCCACCAGGAGGTTGGAGGGGTCACGAGCAGTACTTC. Together with reference TRBV13 and TRBJ2-7, the CDR3 gives the full variable domain: AAGVIQSPRHLIKEKRETATLKCYPIPRHDTVYWYQQGPGQDPQFLISFYEKMQSDKGSIPDRFSAQQFSDYHSELNMSSLELGDSALYFCASSLAGPPGGWRGHEQYFGPGTRLTVT.

The rearrangement uses TRBV14 and TRBJ2-3; weak D call: TRBD2 (6 bases). The V gene lost 1 base and the J gene lost 0 bases, with 11 bases spanning the gap. Germline CDR1 SGHDN, CDR2 FVKESK. The length of the CDR3 is 16 residues. The CDR3 bases are TGTGCCAGCAGCCAAGGTTTGGGGACTAGCACAGATACGCAGTATTTT. Translation: CASSQGLGTSTDTQYF.

The rearrangement uses TRBV19 and TRBJ1-2; 10 bases are shared with TRBD1. The ends lost 5 bases at V and 2 bases at J; junction bases unmatched: 5. Germline V gives CDR1 LNHDA, CDR2 SQIVND (reference sequence). This CDR3 is 15 amino acids long. The CDR3 DNA reads as TGTGCCAGTAGTCGTTCGGGACAGGGGAACTATGGCTACACCTTC. It is translated as CASSRSGQGNYGYTF.

The gene calls are TRBV4-1 and TRBJ2-3; D is unclear. This CDR3 is 15 amino acids long. CDR1 and CDR2 from the germline V gene are MGHRA and YSYEKL. The ends were cut back, 2 bases at V and 0 bases at J, with 9 bases in the middle. CDR3: CASSQFTISTDTQYF. The CDR3 DNA is TGCGCCAGCAGCCAATTCACGATCAGCACAGATACGCAGTATTTT.

V is TRBV6-6 and J is TRBJ2-6; D is unresolved. V was trimmed by 2 bases and J by 4 bases, leaving 12 bases between them. Per germline, CDR1 MNHNY and CDR2 SVGAGI (reference sequence). This CDR3 has 16 residues. The CDR3: CASSYPKVSGANVLTF. The CDR3 DNA sequence: TGTGCCAGCAGTTACCCCAAGGTCTCCGGGGCCAACGTCCTGACTTTC.

This clone was picked up one time. V is TRBV5-6 and J is TRBJ2-7; D is unclear. CDR1 is SGHDT, CDR2 YYEEEE, per germline. Trimming shortened V by 0 bases and J by 3 bases, and 10 bases separated the two germline ends. There are 14 residues in the CDR3. This chain's CDR3 is CASSLAGTFYEQYF. For the CDR3, the DNA is TGTGCCAGCAGCTTGGCCGGCACGTTCTACGAGCAGTACTTC.

The chain couples TRBV9 to TRBJ2-7, with unresolved D. Trimming pared 0 bases from V and 2 bases from J, leaving 9 bases between. Germline V gene lookup returns CDR1 SGDLS and CDR2 YYNGEE. The CDR3 is made up of 14 amino acids. CDR3 nucleotides: TGTGCCAGCAGCGTAGGGATGTCGGCCTACGAGCAGTACTTC. Protein sequence: CASSVGMSAYEQYF.

The genes are TRBV7-2 and TRBJ2-3, with 7 bases lining up with TRBD1. Germline V gives CDR1 SGHTA, CDR2 FQGNSA. The length of the CDR3 is 14 residues. V trimming: 3 bases; J trimming: 0 bases; junction bases outside the gene matches: 0. The CDR3 loop is CASSLTGSTDTQYF. The CDR3 DNA is TGTGCCAGCAGCTTGACAGGGAGCACAGATACGCAGTATTTT.

V is TRBV27 and J is TRBJ2-1, with D perhaps matching TRBD2 (6 bases). V gave up 3 bases and J gave up 5 bases, with 8 bases separating them. The CDR3 runs 13 residues. Per germline, CDR1 MNHEY and CDR2 SMNVEV (reference sequence). The chain's CDR3 is CASSFVADNEQFF. CDR3 bases: TGTGCCAGCAGTTTTGTAGCGGACAATGAGCAGTTCTTC.

The gene calls are TRBV5-4 and TRBJ2-3; possibly TRBD1 for D (6 bases). V lost 4 bases, J lost 5 bases, and 11 bases lay in between. Germline loops: CDR1 SGHNT, CDR2 YYREEE (reference sequence). There are 13 residues in the CDR3. In nucleotides, the CDR3 is TGTGCCAGCAGCGTTACAGGGAAAGATACGCAGTATTTT. This translates into CASSVTGKDTQYF.

This sequence joins TRBV6-5 and TRBJ2-1, with D possibly being TRBD1 (6 bases). The CDR3 length is 15 residues. V lost 5 bases, J lost 6 bases, and 17 bases lay in between. Germline CDR1 reads MNHEY; CDR2 reads SVGAGI. Here the CDR3 DNA reads TGTGCCAGCAGTATACAGGGTGATCGTGGCAATGAGCAGTTCTTC. This codes for CASSIQGDRGNEQFF.

The genes are TRBV21-1 and TRBJ2-5; TRBD2 reflects the table's D call only, with no check against the DNA. TRBV21-1 constitutes a pseudogene. The CDR3 is made up of 15 amino acids. Here the CDR3 reads CASSKARAFGETQYF. CDR3 coding DNA: TGTGCCAGCAGCAAAGCGCGAGCTTTTGGAGAGACCCAGTACTTC.

V and J are TRBV7-3 and TRBJ1-5; D is uncertain. V was trimmed by 5 bases and J by 0 bases, leaving 14 bases between them. There are 16 residues in the CDR3. Germline V gene data show CDR1 as SGHTA and CDR2 as FQGTGA. The CDR3: CASSPPPGYSNQPQHF. The CDR3 DNA reads as TGTGCCAGCAGCCCGCCTCCTGGATATAGCAATCAGCCCCAGCATTTT.

This chain connects TRBV28 to TRBJ1-5; no reliable D call. The length of the CDR3 is 14 residues. Trimming removed 6 bases from V and 7 bases from J, with 16 bases in between. The germline gives CDR1 MDHEN, CDR2 SYDVKM. In nucleotides, the CDR3 is TGTGCCAGCAGCTCCGGACGTACTAGACAGCCCCAGCATTTT. This codes for CASSSGRTRQPQHF.

This chain joins TRBV2 and TRBJ1-5; TRBD1 matches at 7 bases. There are 15 residues in the CDR3. Per germline, CDR1 SNHLY and CDR2 FYNNEI. The J segment lost 0 bases and the V segment lost 8 bases, leaving 7 bases of the junction unmatched. CDR3 in DNA: TGTGCCAGCTGGGACAGTGCTTATAGCAATCAGCCCCAGCATTTT. Translated: CASWDSAYSNQPQHF.

This chain links TRBV7-2 with TRBJ2-1; 9 bases fit TRBD2. The CDR3 runs to 15 residues. Germline V gene data show CDR1 as SGHTA and CDR2 as FQGNSA. The J segment lost 2 bases and the V segment lost 2 bases, leaving 1 base of the junction unmatched. DNA for the CDR3: TGTGCCAGCAGCTTAAAGCGGGGGGCCTACAATGAGCAGTTCTTC. It codes for CASSLKRGAYNEQFF.

The chain links TRBV7-7 to TRBJ2-3; D assignment may be TRBD1 or TRBD2 (5 bases each). CDR3 length equals 16 residues. Per germline, CDR1 SSHAT and CDR2 FNYEAQ (reference sequence). Trimming stripped 5 bases from V and 1 base from J, with 16 bases between. The CDR3 reads CASSPGQGLGTDTQYF. In DNA form, the CDR3 reads TGTGCCAGCAGCCCGGGGCAGGGTTTAGGCACAGATACGCAGTATTTT. Full variable domain (remainder filled in from reference TRBV7-7 and TRBJ2-3): GAGVSQSPRYKVTKRGQDVTLRCDPISSHATLYWYQQALGQGPEFLTYFNYEAQPDKSGLPSDRFSAERPEGSISTLTIQRTEQRDSAMYRCASSPGQGLGTDTQYFGPGTRLTVL.

The genes are TRBV6-1 and TRBJ2-4; 10 nucleotides line up with TRBD1. V shed 2 bases and J 8 bases; nucleotides not matched to a gene: 12. There are 17 residues in the CDR3. Germline loops: CDR1 MNHNS, CDR2 SASEGT. CDR3 protein: CASSEPQKTGGVDIQYF. CDR3 bases: TGTGCCAGCAGTGAACCACAAAAGACAGGGGGCGTTGACATTCAGTACTTC.

The chain links TRBV4-1 to TRBJ1-4, with TRBD1 identical over 8 bases. V shed 1 base and J 9 bases; nucleotides not matched to a gene: 16. CDR1 is MGHRA, CDR2 YSYEKL, per germline. CDR3 length: 18 residues. The CDR3 spells CASSQGVSRGREMQKLFF. The CDR3 bases are TGCGCCAGCAGCCAAGGCGTAAGCAGGGGGCGAGAAATGCAAAAACTGTTTTTT.

The chain employs TRBV5-1 and TRBJ2-7; possibly TRBD1 for D (6 bases). The germline V and J ends were trimmed by 4 bases and 6 bases, with 23 bases remaining between them. The length of the CDR3 is 16 residues. Germline V gene lookup returns CDR1 SGHRS and CDR2 YFSETQ. CDR3 bases: TGCGCCAGCAGCCCCTCGATGGACAGACTTAGCAGCGAGCAGTACTTC. Its translation: CASSPSMDRLSSEQYF. Supplemented by reference TRBV5-1 and TRBJ2-7, the full variable domain reads KAGVTQTPRYLIKTRGQQVTLSCSPISGHRSVSWYQQTPGQGLQFLFEYFSETQRNKGNFPGRFSGRQFSNSRSEMNVSTLELGDSALYLCASSPSMDRLSSEQYFGPGTRLTVT.

The V call is TRBV18, the J call TRBJ2-7; 7 bases align to TRBD2. The V segment lost 6 bases and the J segment 3 bases; nucleotides outside the gene matches: 14. Per germline, CDR1 KGHSH and CDR2 LQKENI. The CDR3 extends over 16 amino acids. As DNA, the CDR3 is TGTGCCAGCTCTCCAACCAGGTTGGAGCGGGGCTACGAGCAGTACTTC. It specifies CASSPTRLERGYEQYF.

As for this clone: Other DNA sequences in the same sample also yield this CDR3. This sequence joins TRBV10-3 and TRBJ1-3; no firm D call. CDR1 ENHRY and CDR2 SYGVKD come from the germline V gene. The CDR3 extends over 12 amino acids. Trimming took off 2 bases at V and 4 bases at J, with 3 bases between the two ends. This CDR3 is CAISEGGNTIYF. As DNA, the CDR3 is TGTGCCATCAGTGAGGGAGGAAACACCATATATTTT.

Only one count was recorded for this clone. J is TRBJ2-7 and V is TRBV29-1, with 8 positions matching TRBD1. The CDR3 is 14 amino acids. The V and J ends lost 2 bases and 3 bases, in that order; junction bases with no gene match: 6. Germline V gene sequence: CDR1 SQVTM, CDR2 ANQGSEA. The CDR3, as DNA: TGCAGCGTTGAACTCCAGGGGGCTATCTACGAGCAGTACTTC. Translating gives CSVELQGAIYEQYF.

The chain joins TRBV6-2 or TRBV6-3 to TRBJ2-7; 8 positions agree with TRBD1. The junction had 9 bases not matched to a gene; V was cut back by 2 bases and J by 3 bases. Germline-derived CDR1 and CDR2 are MNHEY and SVGEGT. CDR3 length: 16 residues. The CDR3 DNA reads TGTGCCAGCAGTTACGTCACAGGGGGTTCAGGCTACGAGCAGTACTTC. This encodes CASSYVTGGSGYEQYF.

The rearrangement links TRBV3-1 (or the pseudogene TRBV3-2) to TRBJ2-1; tentative D call: TRBD2 (6 bases). The CDR3 extends over 13 amino acids. Trimming stripped 4 bases from V and 5 bases from J, with 9 bases between. Germline values: CDR1 LGHDT, CDR2 YNNKEL (reference sequence). CDR3 in amino acids: CASSPRGDNEQFF. CDR3 DNA: TGTGCCAGCAGCCCTCGCGGGGACAATGAGCAGTTCTTC.

The genes are TRBV2 and TRBJ1-5; D unclear. This CDR3 has 15 amino acids. With 4 bases removed from V and 5 bases from J, the gap between germline ends came to 15 bases. Germline V CDR1 and CDR2: SNHLY, FYNNEI. The DNA of the CDR3 is TGTGCCAGCAGTGCCTCCGGCAGCCTCTATCAGCCCCAGCATTTT. This gives the protein CASSASGSLYQPQHF.

The chain recombines TRBV18 with TRBJ1-2; 8 bases are shared with TRBD1. Germline lookup yields CDR1 KGHSH and CDR2 LQKENI. Losses at the gene ends were 6 bases for V and 7 bases for J; bases not matched to a gene: 10. The CDR3 loop spans 14 amino acids. The CDR3 DNA follows: TGTGCCAGCTCGCCGGACAGGGTGACTGTTGGCTACACCTTC. This encodes CASSPDRVTVGYTF.

V gene TRBV20-1 combines with J gene TRBJ2-1, with 9 bases fitting TRBD2. The junction had 9 bases not matched to a gene; V was cut back by 3 bases and J by 0 bases. This CDR3 contains 17 residues. Germline CDR1 and CDR2: DFQATT and SNEGSKA (reference sequence). CDR3 sequence: CSASQMGRGGSYNEQFF. The DNA of the CDR3 is TGCAGTGCTAGTCAGATGGGGCGGGGGGGCTCCTACAATGAGCAGTTCTTC.

This chain joins TRBV10-2 and TRBJ1-1; perhaps TRBD1 as D (5 bases). This CDR3 has 13 amino acids. V was trimmed by 7 bases and J by 8 bases, leaving 17 bases between them. Looked up from germline, CDR1 is WSHSY and CDR2 is SAAADI. The CDR3 here is CASIPGEKDEAFF. The CDR3 nucleotides read TGCGCCAGCATCCCGGGGGAGAAGGACGAAGCTTTCTTT.